This T cell receptor beta chain appears in the sequencing data of a study of blood T cell repertoires in COVID-19. CDR1 and CDR2 from the germline V gene are SNHLY and FYNNEI. V dropped 4 bases and J dropped 6 bases, with 18 bases sitting between them. The CDR3 loop spans 15 amino acids. Original processing notes: Estimation of nucleated cell counts was performed using reference gene primer amplification. The data were produced by immunoSEQ multiplex PCR, yet TCRdb's version contains in-frame clones alone and is incomplete. V, J and clone size derive from that table, while D and trimming were established from the DNA sequence. The sample records 250,000 or so clones, approximately 85% being singletons.

The genes are TRBV2 and TRBJ1-2, with D unresolved. The TCR was taken from a woman between 45 and 60 years old who had recovered from COVID-19. The sequencing sample was made of PBMCs or T cells enriched from blood (not recorded which). CDR3 bases: TGTGCCAGCAGTGTGATGGTTCGGGGTGAGGATGGCTACACCTTC. As protein: CASSVMVRGEDGYTF.